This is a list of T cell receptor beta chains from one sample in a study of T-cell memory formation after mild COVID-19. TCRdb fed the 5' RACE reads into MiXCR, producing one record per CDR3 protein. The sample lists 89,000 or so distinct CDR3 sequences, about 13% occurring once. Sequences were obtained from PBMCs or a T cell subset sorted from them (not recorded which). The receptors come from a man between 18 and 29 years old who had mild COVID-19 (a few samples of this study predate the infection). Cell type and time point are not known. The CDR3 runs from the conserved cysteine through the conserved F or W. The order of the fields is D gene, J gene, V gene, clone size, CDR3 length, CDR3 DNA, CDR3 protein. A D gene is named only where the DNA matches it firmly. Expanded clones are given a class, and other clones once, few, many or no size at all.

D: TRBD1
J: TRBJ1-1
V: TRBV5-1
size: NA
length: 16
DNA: TGCGCCAGCAGCTTCAGTACAGGGGTGTCGAACACTGAAGCTTTCTTT
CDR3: CASSFSTGVSNTEAFF

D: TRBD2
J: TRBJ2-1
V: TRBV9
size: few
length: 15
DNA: TGTGCCAGCAGTAGCGGGGGTGTGGGCTACAATGAGCAGTTCTTC
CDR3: CASSSGGVGYNEQFF

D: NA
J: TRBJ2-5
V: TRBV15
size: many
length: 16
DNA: TGTGCCACCAGCCCCCTAGAAGGGGACTCTTCGCAGACCCAGTACTTC
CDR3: CATSPLEGDSSQTQYF

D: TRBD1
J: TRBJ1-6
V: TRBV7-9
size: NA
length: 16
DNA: TGTGCCAGCAAGACAGGGAGGGGCTCCTATAATTCACCCCTCCACTTT
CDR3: CASKTGRGSYNSPLHF

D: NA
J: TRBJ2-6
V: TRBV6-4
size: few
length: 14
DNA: TGTGCCAGCAGTGAACTCTCTGGGGCCAACGTCCTGACTTTC
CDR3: CASSELSGANVLTF

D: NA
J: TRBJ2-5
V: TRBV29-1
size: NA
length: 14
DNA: TGCAGCGTCGCCGGCGGCAGGTTGGGGGAGACCCAGTACTTC
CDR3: CSVAGGRLGETQYF

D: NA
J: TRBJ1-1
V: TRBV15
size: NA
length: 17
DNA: TGTGCCACCAGCAGAGATGGGGCCCAGAAAGATTACACTGAAGCTTTCTTT
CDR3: CATSRDGAQKDYTEAFF

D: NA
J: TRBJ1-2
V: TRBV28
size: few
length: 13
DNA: TGTGCCAGCAGTTTGGCAGGGGCCTATGGCTACACCTTC
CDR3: CASSLAGAYGYTF

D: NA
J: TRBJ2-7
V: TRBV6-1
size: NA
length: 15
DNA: TGTGCCAGCAGTGAAGCTCGAGGACTTAACTACGAGCAGTACTTC
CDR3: CASSEARGLNYEQYF

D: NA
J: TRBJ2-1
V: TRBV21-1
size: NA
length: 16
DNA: TGTGCCAGCAGCGAAAAGGGATGGGTCCCGCGGGATGAGCAGTTCTTC
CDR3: CASSEKGWVPRDEQFF

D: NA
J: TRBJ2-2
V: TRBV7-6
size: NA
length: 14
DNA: TGTGCCAGCAGCTTCTTCGGGGGCACCGGGGAGCTGTTTTTT
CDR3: CASSFFGGTGELFF

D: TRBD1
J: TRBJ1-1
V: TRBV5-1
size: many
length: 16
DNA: TGCGCCAGCAGCCCATCTTGGACAGGGAAGGGCACTGAAGCTTTCTTT
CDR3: CASSPSWTGKGTEAFF

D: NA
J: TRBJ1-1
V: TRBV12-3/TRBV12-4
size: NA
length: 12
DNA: TGTGCCAGCAGTCCCATGACCACTGAAGCTTTCTTT
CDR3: CASSPMTTEAFF

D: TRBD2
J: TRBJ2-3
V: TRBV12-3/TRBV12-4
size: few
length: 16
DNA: TGTGCCAGCAGTACTAGCGGGGGGTACCCGAGTCATACGCAGTATTTT
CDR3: CASSTSGGYPSHTQYF

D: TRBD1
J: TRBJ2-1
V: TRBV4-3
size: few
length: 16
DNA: TGCGCCAGCAGCCAAGATCGAGCAGGGGGATATAATGAGCAGTTCTTC
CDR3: CASSQDRAGGYNEQFF

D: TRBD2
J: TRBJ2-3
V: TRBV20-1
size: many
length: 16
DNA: TGCAGTGCTAGAGATATAGCTAGCGGGGATGCAGATACGCAGTATTTT
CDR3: CSARDIASGDADTQYF

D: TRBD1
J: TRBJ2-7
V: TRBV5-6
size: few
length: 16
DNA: TGTGCCAGCAGCCCCAGGACAGGCCCAAGCTCCTACGAGCAGTACTTC
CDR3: CASSPRTGPSSYEQYF

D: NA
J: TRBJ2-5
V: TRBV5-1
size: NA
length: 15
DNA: TGCGCCAGCAGCGCGGTAGACAGCCGGCGGGAGACCCAGTACTTC
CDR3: CASSAVDSRRETQYF

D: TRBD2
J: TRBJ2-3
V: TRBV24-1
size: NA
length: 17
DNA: TGTGCCACCAGTGACCCCCTAGCGGGGGGGGGCACAGATACGCAGTATTTT
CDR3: CATSDPLAGGGTDTQYF

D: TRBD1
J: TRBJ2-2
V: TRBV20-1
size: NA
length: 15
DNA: TGCAGTGCTAGAGACACACAACAGGGGACCGGGGAGCTGTTTTTT
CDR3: CSARDTQQGTGELFF

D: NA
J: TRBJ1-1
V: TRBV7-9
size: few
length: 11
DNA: TGTGCCAGCAGACGGACAGTTGAAGCTTTCTTT
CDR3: CASRRTVEAFF

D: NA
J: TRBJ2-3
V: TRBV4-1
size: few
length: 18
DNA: TGCGCCAGCAGCCAAGAGGGGGTTGTGGACTCCTACACAGATACGCAGTATTTT
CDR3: CASSQEGVVDSYTDTQYF

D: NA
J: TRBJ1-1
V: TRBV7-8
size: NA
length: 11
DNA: TGTGCCAGCAGCCATACAGGGGAAGCTTTCTTT
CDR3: CASSHTGEAFF

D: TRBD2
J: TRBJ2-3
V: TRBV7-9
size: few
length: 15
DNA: TGTGCCAGCAGCTTAGTACTAGCGGGGACAGATACGCAGTATTTT
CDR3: CASSLVLAGTDTQYF

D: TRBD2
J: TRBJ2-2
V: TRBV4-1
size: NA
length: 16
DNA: TGCGCCAGCAGCCCGAAGGGACTAGGGGACACCGGGGAGCTGTTTTTT
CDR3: CASSPKGLGDTGELFF

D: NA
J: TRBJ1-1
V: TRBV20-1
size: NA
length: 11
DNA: TGCAGTGCTAGAAGTGTTCAAGGGGCTTTCTTT
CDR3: CSARSVQGAFF

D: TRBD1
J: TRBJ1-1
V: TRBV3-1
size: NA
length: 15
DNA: TGTGCCAGCCATCCAGGGGGCTGGGGGAACACTGAAGCTTTCTTT
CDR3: CASHPGGWGNTEAFF

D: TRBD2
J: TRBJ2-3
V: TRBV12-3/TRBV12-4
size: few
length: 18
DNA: TGTGCCAGCAGTTTTGGGGTGCGGGGGGGACATATCACAGATACGCAGTATTTT
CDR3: CASSFGVRGGHITDTQYF

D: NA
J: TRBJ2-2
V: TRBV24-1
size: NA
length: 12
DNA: TGTGCCACCAGTGATTCGCGGGGGGAGCTGTTTTTT
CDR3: CATSDSRGELFF

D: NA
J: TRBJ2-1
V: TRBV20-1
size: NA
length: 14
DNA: TGCAGTGCCTCCAAATCACAGGAGGGGAATGAGCAGTTCTTC
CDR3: CSASKSQEGNEQFF

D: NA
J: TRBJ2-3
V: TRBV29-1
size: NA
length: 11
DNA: TGCAGCGTTGAAGGGCTGGGACCAGGATATTTT
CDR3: CSVEGLGPGYF

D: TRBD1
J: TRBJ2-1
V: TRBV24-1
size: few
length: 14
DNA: TGTGCCACCAGTGAACAGGGACAGTACAATGAGCAGTTCTTC
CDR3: CATSEQGQYNEQFF

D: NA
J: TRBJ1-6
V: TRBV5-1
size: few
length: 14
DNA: TGCGCCAGCAGCTCGGAACAGGGTAATTCACCCCTCCACTTT
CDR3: CASSSEQGNSPLHF

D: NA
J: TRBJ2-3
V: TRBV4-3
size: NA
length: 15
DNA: TGCGCCAGCAGCCAAGACTTTCGGGCCTTCGATACGCAGTATTTT
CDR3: CASSQDFRAFDTQYF

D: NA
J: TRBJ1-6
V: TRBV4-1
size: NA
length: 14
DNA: TGCGCCAGCAGCCAACACACAGGGAATTCACCCCTCCACTTT
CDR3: CASSQHTGNSPLHF

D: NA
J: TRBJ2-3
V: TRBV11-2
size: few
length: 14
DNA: TGTGCCAGCAGCGATGCGGAGGGCACAGATACGCAGTATTTT
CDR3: CASSDAEGTDTQYF

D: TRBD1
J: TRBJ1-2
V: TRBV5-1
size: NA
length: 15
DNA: TGCGCCAGCAGCTGGAGACAGGGAGGGCACTATGGCTACACCTTC
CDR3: CASSWRQGGHYGYTF

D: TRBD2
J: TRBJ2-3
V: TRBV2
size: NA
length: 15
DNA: TGTGCCAGCAGTGATGCGGGGGGGCCTGCTTATACGCAGTATTTT
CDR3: CASSDAGGPAYTQYF

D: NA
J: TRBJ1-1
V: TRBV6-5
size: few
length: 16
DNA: TGTGCCAGCAGTTACTCGAAGCGGGTTATGAACACTGAAGCTTTCTTT
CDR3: CASSYSKRVMNTEAFF

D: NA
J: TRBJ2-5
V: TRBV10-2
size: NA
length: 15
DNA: TGCGCCAGCAGCGGACAGGGAGGGGTGGGAGAGACCCAGTACTTC
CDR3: CASSGQGGVGETQYF

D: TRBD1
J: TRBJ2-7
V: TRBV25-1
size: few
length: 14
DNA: TGTGCCAGCAAGGGAAGGGGGCAAGGCTTCGAGCAGTACTTC
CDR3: CASKGRGQGFEQYF

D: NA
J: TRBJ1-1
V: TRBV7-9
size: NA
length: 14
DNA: TGTGCCAGCACCCTACAGGGTACGAACACTGAAGCTTTCTTT
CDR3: CASTLQGTNTEAFF

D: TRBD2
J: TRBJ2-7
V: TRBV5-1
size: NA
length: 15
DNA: TGCGCCAGCAGCTTTTACGGGGGGGTCTCCTACGAGCAGTACTTC
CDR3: CASSFYGGVSYEQYF